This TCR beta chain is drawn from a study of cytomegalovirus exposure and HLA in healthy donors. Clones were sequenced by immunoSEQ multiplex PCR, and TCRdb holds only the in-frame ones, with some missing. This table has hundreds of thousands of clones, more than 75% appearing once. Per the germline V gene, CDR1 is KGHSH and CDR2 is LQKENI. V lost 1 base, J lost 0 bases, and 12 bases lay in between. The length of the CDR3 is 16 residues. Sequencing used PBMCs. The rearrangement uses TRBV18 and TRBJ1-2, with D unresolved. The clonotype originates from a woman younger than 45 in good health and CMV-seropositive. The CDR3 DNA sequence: TGTGCCAGCTCACCACTGACAACCCGAGCTAACTATGGCTACACCTTC. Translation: CASSPLTTRANYGYTF.